Below, 2 T cell receptor beta chains from the same sample are listed, as sequenced in a study of shared clonotypes between healthy human individuals. Repertoires were generated with immunoSEQ multiplex PCR, while TCRdb's copy carries only in-frame clones and drops some. The table shows some 1 million clones, with about 75% occurring only once. Sequencing input: memory CD4+ T cells sorted from blood. Stated subset: CD45RA-negative fraction. Receptors were obtained from a man aged 18 to 30 in good health.

CDR3 DNA: TGTGCCAGCAGTGATCTTAATGAGCAGTTCTTC. It yields the protein CASSDLNEQFF. The chain is built from TRBV6-1 and TRBJ2-1; the D is unclear. CDR1 MNHNS and CDR2 SASEGT come from the germline V gene. The CDR3 loop spans 11 amino acids. With 3 bases removed from V and 7 bases from J, the gap between germline ends came to 4 bases.

This clone was seen once. This sequence joins TRBV30 and TRBJ2-1; D perhaps matches TRBD2 (5 bases). CDR3 size: 15 residues. Germline-derived CDR1 and CDR2 are GTSNPN and SVGIG (reference sequence). Trimming stripped 2 bases from V and 7 bases from J, with 18 bases between. This CDR3 is CAWSRGSSVRNEQFF. Written as DNA, the CDR3 is TGTGCCTGGAGTCGGGGATCCTCCGTCCGAAATGAGCAGTTCTTC.